These T cell receptor beta chains were read from a single sample in a study of cytomegalovirus exposure and HLA in healthy donors. Repertoires were generated with immunoSEQ multiplex PCR, while TCRdb's copy carries only in-frame clones and drops some. This repertoire shows around 150,000 clones, about 76% found once; its top ten account for 3.5%. The sample was PBMCs. The receptors shown here come from a human donor in good health. Both conserved end residues are part of each CDR3. D genes are given only for firm matches. Clone size is given for some rows only: seen once, a few or many times, or a class if the clone is expanded.

v_call: TRBV4-3
d_call: TRBD2
clone_size: .
j_call: TRBJ2-5
cdr3_aa: CASSQVASGAGGTQYF
cdr3_nt: TGCGCCAGCAGCCAAGTGGCTAGCGGTGCAGGTGGGACCCAGTACTTC

v_call: TRBV1
d_call: .
clone_size: .
j_call: TRBJ2-7
cdr3_aa: CTSSLGTGTSGRARYEQYF
cdr3_nt: TGCACCAGCAGCCTCGGGACAGGGACTAGCGGGAGGGCCAGGTACGAGCAGTACTTC

v_call: TRBV28
d_call: .
clone_size: .
j_call: TRBJ2-1
cdr3_aa: CASSAASAGYNEQFF
cdr3_nt: TGTGCCAGCAGCGCCGCCAGCGCCGGATACAATGAGCAGTTCTTC

v_call: TRBV27
d_call: .
clone_size: .
j_call: TRBJ2-1
cdr3_aa: CASSQGGHPGDEQFF
cdr3_nt: TGTGCCAGCAGCCAGGGAGGACATCCGGGTGATGAGCAGTTCTTC

v_call: TRBV2
d_call: .
clone_size: .
j_call: TRBJ2-7
cdr3_aa: CASMGWTESYEQYF
cdr3_nt: TGTGCCAGCATGGGGTGGACAGAGTCCTACGAGCAGTACTTC

v_call: TRBV28
d_call: .
clone_size: .
j_call: TRBJ1-4
cdr3_aa: CASEEYSSEKLFF
cdr3_nt: TGTGCCAGCGAGGAGTATAGCAGTGAAAAACTGTTTTTT

v_call: TRBV7-9
d_call: .
clone_size: once
j_call: TRBJ1-2
cdr3_aa: CASSLDGTVLYGYTF
cdr3_nt: TGTGCCAGCAGCTTAGATGGTACAGTTCTCTATGGCTACACCTTC

v_call: TRBV5-4
d_call: .
clone_size: .
j_call: TRBJ2-1
cdr3_aa: CASSYAAGRHEQFF
cdr3_nt: TGTGCCAGCAGCTACGCGGCAGGGCGACATGAGCAGTTCTTC

v_call: TRBV6-4
d_call: .
clone_size: .
j_call: TRBJ1-1
cdr3_aa: CASSKWADEHTEAFF
cdr3_nt: TGTGCCAGCAGCAAGTGGGCCGACGAACACACTGAAGCTTTCTTT

v_call: TRBV5-6
d_call: TRBD2
clone_size: .
j_call: TRBJ2-3
cdr3_aa: CASSFFLREADTQYF
cdr3_nt: TGTGCCAGCAGCTTTTTTTTGCGGGAGGCAGATACGCAGTATTTT

v_call: TRBV30
d_call: TRBD2
clone_size: few
j_call: TRBJ2-7
cdr3_aa: CAWSGLAGREQYF
cdr3_nt: TGTGCCTGGAGTGGGCTAGCGGGTCGTGAGCAGTACTTC

v_call: TRBV2
d_call: TRBD2
clone_size: .
j_call: TRBJ2-7
cdr3_aa: CASTTAGLPYEQYF
cdr3_nt: TGTGCCAGCACCACGGCGGGACTACCTTACGAGCAGTACTTC